This T cell receptor (beta chain) comes out of a study of cytomegalovirus exposure and HLA in healthy donors. CDR1 is LNHDA, CDR2 SQIVND, per germline (reference sequence). This CDR3 comprises 14 residues. Losses at the gene ends were 4 bases for V and 3 bases for J; bases not matched to a gene: 4. 60 Vbeta and 13 Jbeta primers were used in PCR. Libraries were prepared by immunoSEQ multiplex PCR; TCRdb keeps only in-frame clonotypes and omits some of them. The sample shows over 100,000 clones, about 79% of them seen only once. The source is a human donor in good health. This chain uses TRBV19 with TRBJ1-2; the match to TRBD1 covers 8 bases. The material sequenced was PBMCs. CDR3 loop: CASSRPTGDYGYTF. The CDR3 DNA sequence: TGTGCCAGTAGTAGACCGACAGGGGACTATGGCTACACCTTC.